The rows below give T cell receptor beta chains drawn from one sample of a study of shared T cell receptors in the human thymus. Profiling relied on immunoSEQ multiplex PCR, and the TCRdb table lists in-frame clones only, not all of them. The table lists some 640,000 clones, more than 70% of them singletons. These same data were also listed under a study on human thymus T cells.

Sequenced material: thymocytes. These receptors were taken from a boy younger than two with a congenital heart defect. Each CDR3 is given with its conserved first and last residue. A D gene is named only where the DNA matches it firmly. Clone size is stated in some rows and not others, as once, few, many or a class when expanded.

D	V	J	size	DNA	CDR3
TRBD1	TRBV28	TRBJ1-5	few	TGTGCCAGCGGGACAGGGGACAATCAGCCCCAGCATTTT	CASGTGDNQPQHF
TRBD2	TRBV28	TRBJ2-7	few	TGTGCCAGCAGTTTTTGGACTAGCGGGAGACTCCCCTACGAGCAGTACTTC	CASSFWTSGRLPYEQYF
TRBD1	TRBV7-2	TRBJ1-2	-	TGTGCCAGCAGCTCGCCACCGGGACAGGTGGGCTACACCTTC	CASSSPPGQVGYTF
TRBD1	TRBV5-6	TRBJ2-7	-	TGTGCCACCCACGCCCAGGGGGCTTTGGAGCAGTACTTC	CATHAQGALEQYF
-	TRBV7-9	TRBJ2-3	-	TGTGCCAGCAGCTTAGAACTTACAGGGAACACAGATACGCAGTATTTT	CASSLELTGNTDTQYF
TRBD1	TRBV7-9	TRBJ1-4	-	TGTGCCAGCAGCTCCGGACAGGGGAATGAAAAACTGTTTTTT	CASSSGQGNEKLFF
-	TRBV28	TRBJ1-2	-	TGTGCCAGCAGTCCTGAGCAGGATGACTATGGCTACACCTTC	CASSPEQDDYGYTF
-	TRBV28	TRBJ1-2	-	TGTGCCAGCAGTTGGGGGGACTATGGCTACACCTTC	CASSWGDYGYTF
-	TRBV4-3	TRBJ1-2	-	TGCGCCAGCAGCCAAGAAAGGGAGCGGGGTGATGGCTACACCTTC	CASSQERERGDGYTF
TRBD2	TRBV6-6	TRBJ2-1	-	TGTGCCAGCAGAGGTACTAGCGGGGGGGGGAATGAGCAGTTCTTC	CASRGTSGGGNEQFF
-	TRBV29-1	TRBJ2-5	-	TGCAGCGTTCTTAGCGGAATCGGACTAGAGACCCAGTACTTC	CSVLSGIGLETQYF
TRBD1	TRBV30	TRBJ1-6	-	TGTGCCTGGAGTAGTTTTTCCCGGGACAGGGGTCAAAGGGATTCACCCCTCCACTTT	CAWSSFSRDRGQRDSPLHF
-	TRBV9	TRBJ2-5	once	TGTGCCAGCAGCGTAGAGGGTCAACCGCGGGGGACCCAGTACTTC	CASSVEGQPRGTQYF
-	TRBV4-3	TRBJ2-7	-	TGCGCCAGCAGCCAAGAAGAGCGAACCTACGAGCAGTACTTC	CASSQEERTYEQYF
-	TRBV30	TRBJ1-4	-	TGTGCCTGGAGGCCAGGGCAGGATGAAAAACTGTTTTTT	CAWRPGQDEKLFF
TRBD2	TRBV28	TRBJ2-5	-	TGTGCCAGCAGCACGGGGGGGCCGGAGACCCAGTACTTC	CASSTGGPETQYF
TRBD1	TRBV7-2	TRBJ1-2	-	TGTGCCAGCAGCTTAGTGGGACAGGGTAAGGACTACACCTTC	CASSLVGQGKDYTF
TRBD1	TRBV5-6	TRBJ1-5	-	TGTGCCAGCAGCTTGAGAGGACAGGGAGTGGGGTTCAATCAGCCCCAGCATTTT	CASSLRGQGVGFNQPQHF